The clone carrying this T cell receptor beta chain was found a few times. Its antigen remains unidentified. This sample was included in a study of beta chain features in type 1 diabetes. Study findings and constraints: Sequencing the cDNA could make cells with high TCR expression show up more than they should.

The study reverse transcribed the entire isolated RNA, so it sequenced expressed TCRB transcripts. Clones were sequenced by immunoSEQ multiplex PCR, and TCRdb holds only the in-frame ones, with some missing. This table has under 300,000 clones, around 7.8% appearing once. V was trimmed by 5 bases and J by 11 bases, leaving 15 bases between them. CDR3 length equals 13 residues. CDR1 is SEHNR and CDR2 is FQNEAQ in the germline V gene (reference sequence). The receptor was derived from a woman younger than 35 in good health. V gene TRBV7-9 combines with J gene TRBJ2-2; D ambiguous. Material for sequencing was central memory CD4+ T cells from blood. CDR3 residues: CASSPREAKELFF. The CDR3 nucleotides read TGTGCCAGCAGCCCCAGAGAGGCGAAAGAGCTGTTTTTT.